The clone carrying this T cell receptor beta chain was picked up a small number of times. What it binds is unknown. The data were taken from a study of response to subunit inactivated influenza vaccine. Whole-study results and caveats: Researchers suggested that each seasonal influenza vaccination recruits few new T cells.

The CDR3 has 17 residues. From germline, CDR1 is SGHRS and CDR2 YFSETQ. Trimming shortened V by 2 bases and J by 0 bases, and 16 bases separated the two germline ends. Each CDR3 protein gets one entry after TCRdb re-called the RT-PCR reads with MiXCR. The table includes 450,000 to 600,000 distinct CDR3 sequences, approximately 15% detected once. The TCR comes from a man aged 50 to 69 who received an inactivated influenza vaccine. The chain is built from TRBV5-1 and TRBJ2-3; tentatively, D is TRBD1 or TRBD2 (5 bases each). The sequencing here drew on CD4+ T cells sorted from PBMCs, taken 23 to 25 months after vaccination. The CDR3 nucleotides read TGCGCCAGCAGCTTCTCAACCGGGACCAAGAGCACAGATACGCAGTATTTT. This encodes CASSFSTGTKSTDTQYF.